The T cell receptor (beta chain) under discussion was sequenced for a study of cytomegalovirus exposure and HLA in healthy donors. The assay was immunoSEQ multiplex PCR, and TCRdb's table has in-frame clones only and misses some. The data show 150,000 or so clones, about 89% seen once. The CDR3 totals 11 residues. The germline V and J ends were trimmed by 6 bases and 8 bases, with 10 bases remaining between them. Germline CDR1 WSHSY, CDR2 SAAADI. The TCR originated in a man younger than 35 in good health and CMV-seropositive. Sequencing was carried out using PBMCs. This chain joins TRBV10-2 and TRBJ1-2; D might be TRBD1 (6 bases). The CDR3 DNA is TGCGCCAGCAGCCTAGGGACAGGCTACACCTTC. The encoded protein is CASSLGTGYTF.